The next 9 T cell receptor beta chains were all read from a single sample in a study of radiation and T cells in renal cell carcinoma. Sample treatment: treatment-naive control, cytoreductive nephrectomy. Repertoires were generated with immunoSEQ multiplex PCR, while TCRdb's copy carries only in-frame clones and drops some. The sample has over 10,000 clones; about 65% are singletons. Sequencing used tumor tissue, obtained from a patient whose treatment was nephrectomy without radiotherapy. These receptor sequences come from a woman older than 75 with renal cell carcinoma.

In its sample, this clone was seen once. This rearrangement joins TRBV6-5 to TRBJ1-1; unclear D gene. Germline loops: CDR1 MNHEY, CDR2 SVGAGI. The V end lost 0 bases, the J end lost 5 bases, and 10 bases lay between the germline ends. The CDR3 sequence is 14 residues long. CDR3 nucleotides: TGTGCCAGCAGTTACTCGAGGGTTGTGACTGAAGCTTTCTTT. Protein: CASSYSRVVTEAFF.

The chain couples TRBV7-9 to TRBJ1-2, with no clear D. With 0 bases removed from V and 7 bases from J, the gap between germline ends came to 9 bases. The CDR3 sequence is 13 residues long. Germline CDR1 SEHNR, CDR2 FQNEAQ (reference sequence). For the CDR3, the DNA is TGTGCCAGCAGCTTAGCCCTGACGGCTGGCTACACCTTC. As protein: CASSLALTAGYTF.

The chain joins TRBV5-1 to TRBJ2-1, with TRBD1 as a possible D gene (5 bases). The CDR3 totals 16 residues. Germline CDR1 is SGHRS and CDR2 is YFSETQ. V was cut by 0 bases and J by 1 base, with 11 bases left in between. CDR3 DNA: TGCGCCAGCAGCTTGGGGCAGGGTTCTTCCTACAATGAGCAGTTCTTC. This codes for CASSLGQGSSYNEQFF.

This sequence joins TRBV16 and TRBJ1-2, with 7 bases lining up with TRBD1. This CDR3 region has 15 residues. Germline assignment: CDR1 KGHSY and CDR2 FQNENV. The V and J ends lost 4 bases and 4 bases, in that order; junction bases with no gene match: 9. CDR3 DNA sequence: TGTGCCAGCAGCCCCAGGGACAGCATAATCTATGGCTACACCTTC. Translating gives CASSPRDSIIYGYTF.

V usage is TRBV2 and J usage is TRBJ1-2; D is ambiguous. Trimming took off 4 bases at V and 1 base at J, with 16 bases between the two ends. Germline values: CDR1 SNHLY, CDR2 FYNNEI. The length of the CDR3 is 16 residues. Here the CDR3 DNA reads TGTGCCAGCAGTGCCCCAGTCCTCGGATATAACTATGGCTACACCTTC. Translation: CASSAPVLGYNYGYTF.

The chain combines TRBV28 with TRBJ1-4, with TRBD1 matching 7 bases. This CDR3 spans 12 amino acids. V lost 11 bases and J lost 8; bases outside the gene matches: 8. Germline CDR1 MDHEN, CDR2 SYDVKM. Here the CDR3 reads CAGSGGNEKLFF. The CDR3, as DNA: TGTGCCGGCTCAGGGGGAAACGAAAAACTGTTTTTT.

This chain uses TRBV6-1 with TRBJ2-3; D may match TRBD1 or TRBD2 (6 bases each). Germline V lookup: CDR1 MNHNS, CDR2 SASEGT. Trimming left V 6 bases short and J 1 base short, with 8 bases between. The CDR3 totals 13 residues. CDR3: CASRRGGTDTQYF. Written as DNA, the CDR3 is TGTGCCAGCAGGAGGGGGGGCACAGATACGCAGTATTTT.

This clone showed up just a few times. This chain connects TRBV2 to TRBJ1-2; D is ambiguous. Between the trimmed V and J ends, which lost 10 bases and 4 bases, there was a span of 25 bases. Germline CDR1 and CDR2: SNHLY and FYNNEI. The length of the CDR3 is 16 residues. In nucleotides, the CDR3 is TGTGCCACTCACCGGGCAGCCTTAGCTGGGCGCTATGGCTACACCTTC. Translation: CATHRAALAGRYGYTF.

The chain recombines TRBV2 with TRBJ2-1, with D unresolved. CDR1 SNHLY and CDR2 FYNNEI come from the germline V gene. V dropped 10 bases and J dropped 0 bases, with 13 bases sitting between them. The CDR3 runs to 14 residues. The CDR3 sequence: CATTGPSSYNEQFF. CDR3 DNA sequence: TGTGCCACCACCGGGCCGAGCTCCTACAATGAGCAGTTCTTC.